These 31 T cell receptor beta chains were all obtained from the same sample, sequenced in a study of vaccination and CD4 T cells after COVID-19. Treatment defined: approximately nine-day PBMC culture with coronavirus spike peptide pools or control peptides (ViraFEST assay). The antigens for these receptors are not known. Sequence data for DNA of cultured CD4+ T cells were generated by the Oncomine TCR Beta short-read assay. MiXCR, run by TCRdb on the PCR reads, gives a single entry per CDR3 protein. The sample records 7,500 to 10,000 distinct CDR3 sequences, less than 55% being singletons. The sequencing input was CD4+ T cells from blood, cultured in vitro. All receptors derive from a human donor who had recovered from COVID-19.

The rearrangement links TRBV19 to TRBJ1-1, with 7 bases fitting TRBD1. This CDR3 has 15 residues. The trim removed 4 bases at V and 1 base at J, leaving 6 bases unmatched. Germline V lookup: CDR1 LNHDA, CDR2 SQIVND (reference sequence). CDR3 sequence: CASSKRQGGNTEAFF. The CDR3 DNA reads as TGTGCCAGTAGTAAAAGACAGGGTGGGAACACTGAAGCTTTCTTT.

By share, this clonotype counts as medium-sized. This chain joins TRBV7-2 and TRBJ2-3, with no clear D. The V end was cut by 4 bases, the J end by 2 bases, with 4 bases between. From germline, CDR1 is SGHTA and CDR2 FQGNSA. This CDR3 is 12 amino acids long. CDR3 region: CASSSFTDTQYF. CDR3 in DNA: TGTGCCAGCAGCTCATTCACAGATACGCAGTATTTT.

This clonotype was picked up a small number of times. The genes are TRBV20-1 and TRBJ2-1; D gene uncertain. V was clipped by 7 bases and J by 0 bases, with 13 bases between them. Germline V gene data show CDR1 as DFQATT and CDR2 as SNEGSKA (reference sequence). The CDR3 totals 14 residues. CDR3 in DNA: TGCAGTGTAGAGAAGCTCCTCTCCTACAATGAGCAGTTCTTC. Translation gives CSVEKLLSYNEQFF.

The chain couples TRBV5-4 to TRBJ1-3; D is uncertain. Looked up from germline, CDR1 is SGHNT and CDR2 is YYREEE (reference sequence). With 2 bases removed from V and 5 bases from J, the gap between germline ends came to 11 bases. This CDR3 is built from 14 residues. The chain's CDR3 is CASSLIGERNTIYF. CDR3 nucleotides: TGTGCCAGCAGCTTAATCGGGGAGAGAAACACCATATATTTT.

The table lists this clonotype with a few counts. The rearrangement joins TRBV7-8 to TRBJ1-1; D is unclear. This CDR3 comprises 16 residues. V was trimmed by 1 base and J by 4 bases, leaving 16 bases between them. The germline CDR1 and CDR2 sequences are SGHVS and FQNEAQ. The CDR3 here is CASSLGSHSLITEAFF. The CDR3 region has the DNA TGTGCCAGCAGCTTAGGATCCCATTCCCTCATCACTGAAGCTTTCTTT.

The chain's CDR3 is CASSLNGGNQPQHF. The CDR3, as DNA: TGCGCCAGCAGCTTGAACGGAGGGAATCAGCCCCAGCATTTT. V and J are TRBV5-1 and TRBJ1-5; D is undetermined. Trimming cost V 1 base and J 4 bases, with 9 bases left between them. The germline CDR1 and CDR2 sequences are SGHRS and YFSETQ. The CDR3 runs 14 residues.

This chain's CDR3 is CATSDAGTKNTGELFF. The DNA for the CDR3 is TGTGCCACCAGTGATGCCGGGACTAAGAACACCGGGGAGCTGTTTTTT. V usage is TRBV24-1 and J usage is TRBJ2-2; TRBD2 matches at 7 bases. The CDR3 has 16 residues. Trimming took 3 bases from V and 1 from J; bases not matched to a gene: 4. Germline V CDR1 and CDR2: KGHDR, SFDVKD.

V is TRBV6-5 and J is TRBJ2-1; TRBD2 matches 7 bases. The CDR3 is 16 amino acids. J was trimmed by 2 bases and V by 2 bases; bases with no gene match: 6. Germline CDR1 MNHEY, CDR2 SVGAGI. Here the CDR3 reads CASSYMREGPYNEQFF. CDR3 DNA: TGTGCCAGCAGTTACATGAGGGAGGGCCCCTACAATGAGCAGTTCTTC.

This clonotype was found a few times. The gene calls are TRBV7-8 and TRBJ2-5, with D maybe TRBD2 (5 bases). CDR1 and CDR2 (germline): SGHVS, FQNEAQ. This CDR3 region has 13 residues. V lost 5 bases to trimming and J lost 5 bases, with 12 bases between them. The CDR3: CASSRGYRETQYF. The DNA for the CDR3 is TGTGCCAGCAGCCGGGGATACCGGGAGACCCAGTACTTC.

This clonotype occurred a few times. This chain links TRBV2 with TRBJ1-1, with D uncertain. Germline values: CDR1 SNHLY, CDR2 FYNNEI. The CDR3 consists of 15 residues. V lost 10 bases to trimming and J lost 6 bases, with 24 bases between them. CDR3 bases: TGTGCCACCTCGATGGGTCCGACTTGGAATGCTGAAGCTTTCTTT. It specifies CATSMGPTWNAEAFF.

This clonotype has just a few counts. The chain has TRBV12-3 or TRBV12-4 and TRBJ2-7; D perhaps matches TRBD2 (6 bases). This CDR3 comprises 16 residues. Trimming left V 0 bases short and J 2 bases short, with 14 bases between. The CDR3 DNA follows: TGTGCCAGCAGTTTAGCGCTACGGGGAGGAACCTACGAGCAGTACTTC. The encoded protein is CASSLALRGGTYEQYF.

The chain uses TRBV12-3 or TRBV12-4 and TRBJ1-1; the D is unclear. This CDR3 is 11 amino acids long. The V gene lost 4 bases and the J gene lost 11 bases, with 11 bases spanning the gap. The CDR3 DNA is TGTGCCAGCAGTTCCATCATGGACGCTTTCTTT. It is translated as CASSSIMDAFF.

This sequence joins TRBV2 and TRBJ2-2; unclear D gene. The germline CDR1 and CDR2 sequences are SNHLY and FYNNEI. V lost 6 bases and J 1 base, leaving 9 bases between the germline ends. The CDR3 length is 14 residues. DNA of the CDR3: TGTGCCAGCAGCCAAACTAAGAACACCGGGGAGCTGTTTTTT. Its protein product is CASSQTKNTGELFF.

This clonotype was seen more than once but under ten times. The gene calls are TRBV7-8 and TRBJ1-3; TRBD1 aligns across 7 bases. With V trimmed by 5 bases and J by 3 bases, 7 bases remained unmatched. Germline CDR1 is SGHVS and CDR2 is FQNEAQ. The CDR3 spans 15 residues. CDR3 in amino acids: CASSVVTGVGNTIYF. Written as DNA, the CDR3 is TGTGCCAGCAGCGTAGTAACAGGGGTTGGAAACACCATATATTTT.

V and J are TRBV10-3 and TRBJ1-5, with D hard to call. V lost 9 bases, J lost 7 bases, and 13 bases lay in between. The CDR3 runs 12 residues. Germline CDR1 reads ENHRY; CDR2 reads SYGVKD. CDR3: CAIGDGWQPQHF. The DNA for the CDR3 is TGTGCCATTGGCGATGGGTGGCAGCCCCAGCATTTT.

The table lists this clonotype with a few counts. The chain combines TRBV6-1 with TRBJ1-2; TRBD1 aligns across 7 bases. The CDR3 length is 14 residues. The V gene end was trimmed by 3 bases and the J gene end by 6 bases; junction bases not matched to a gene: 7. Germline V gene lookup returns CDR1 MNHNS and CDR2 SASEGT. This CDR3 reads CASSEVGTVNGYTF. The CDR3 DNA follows: TGTGCCAGCAGTGAGGTCGGGACAGTCAATGGCTACACCTTC.

This clonotype has only a few counts. This chain uses TRBV24-1 with TRBJ2-1, with 14 bases matching TRBD2. Germline CDR1 KGHDR, CDR2 SFDVKD. The CDR3 spans 16 residues. J was trimmed by 4 bases and V by 7 bases; bases with no gene match: 5. CDR3 loop: CATSGTSGGGYNEQFF. CDR3 bases: TGTGCCACCAGCGGGACTAGCGGGGGTGGTTACAATGAGCAGTTCTTC.

The genes are TRBV10-3 and TRBJ2-7; no definite D call. Germline lookup yields CDR1 ENHRY and CDR2 SYGVKD. V was clipped by 0 bases and J by 1 base, with 1 base between them. The CDR3 is made up of 12 amino acids. The CDR3 reads CAISESSYEQYF. DNA for the CDR3: TGTGCCATCAGTGAGTCTTCCTACGAGCAGTACTTC.

In its sample, this clonotype was seen a few times. V and J are TRBV28 and TRBJ1-1; D is perhaps TRBD1 (5 bases). The CDR3 runs to 13 residues. The germline V gene encodes CDR1 MDHEN and CDR2 SYDVKM. The V end was cut by 8 bases, the J end by 2 bases, with 12 bases between. CDR3 in DNA: TGTGCCAGCCGCAGGGATGGCAACACTGAAGCTTTCTTT. This codes for CASRRDGNTEAFF.

This clonotype was counted a few times. The V and J genes are TRBV2 and TRBJ1-5; D gene unclear. Germline V gives CDR1 SNHLY, CDR2 FYNNEI. Trimming pared 3 bases from V and 3 bases from J, leaving 15 bases between. There are 16 residues in the CDR3. DNA of the CDR3: TGTGCCAGCAGTGAGGTCGCAGTGCGGATCAATCAGCCCCAGCATTTT. This translates into CASSEVAVRINQPQHF.

This CDR3 reads CASRDQPSGRYEQYF. In DNA form, the CDR3 reads TGTGCCAGCAGGGACCAACCTTCGGGCCGATACGAGCAGTACTTC. J is TRBJ2-7 and V is TRBV6-1; unclear D gene. Trimming took off 6 bases at V and 4 bases at J, with 19 bases between the two ends. Germline loops: CDR1 MNHNS, CDR2 SASEGT. The length of the CDR3 is 15 residues.

The chain couples TRBV6-1 to TRBJ1-1, with 12 bases lining up with TRBD1. This CDR3 contains 16 residues. In germline, CDR1 is MNHNS, CDR2 SASEGT. With V trimmed by 2 bases and J by 11 bases, 12 bases remained unmatched. CDR3 sequence (DNA): TGTGCCAGCAGTGAAAGGGGGGTCGGGACAGGGGGCGTCGCTTTCTTT. Translated, it gives CASSERGVGTGGVAFF.

The chain joins TRBV20-1 to TRBJ1-4; D not resolved. With 8 bases removed from V and 0 bases from J, the gap between germline ends came to 7 bases. The CDR3 consists of 12 residues. CDR1 is DFQATT, CDR2 SNEGSKA, per germline (reference sequence). CDR3 nucleotide sequence: TGCAGTATTTCAGCAACTAATGAAAAACTGTTTTTT. Translating it yields CSISATNEKLFF.

The CDR3 is CATTGTEANYGYTF. Here the CDR3 DNA reads TGTGCCACCACTGGGACAGAAGCTAACTATGGCTACACCTTC. The V and J genes are TRBV6-1 and TRBJ1-2, with TRBD1 matching 7 bases. This CDR3 region has 14 residues. The V gene's germline CDR1 is MNHNS and CDR2 SASEGT. V gave up 10 bases and J gave up 0 bases; unmatched junction bases: 8.

The chain recombines TRBV20-1 with TRBJ1-6, with D perhaps TRBD1 (5 bases). V lost 3 bases, J lost 9 bases, and 15 bases lay in between. This CDR3 region has 14 residues. Germline assignment: CDR1 DFQATT and CDR2 SNEGSKA (reference sequence). CDR3 DNA sequence: TGCAGTGCTAGGGGACCCACCCTGGCTTCACCCCTCCACTTT. It yields the protein CSARGPTLASPLHF.

This clonotype has a single count. The V call is TRBV18, the J call TRBJ1-1; 9 bases align to TRBD1. V gave up 2 bases and J gave up 1 base; unmatched junction bases: 5. The CDR3 consists of 16 residues. Per germline, CDR1 KGHSH and CDR2 LQKENI. The CDR3 coding sequence is TGTGCCAGCTCACCAGGGACAGGGAGAGGGAACACTGAAGCTTTCTTT. Protein: CASSPGTGRGNTEAFF.

The rearrangement uses TRBV20-1 and TRBJ2-7; 10 nucleotides line up with TRBD2. The CDR3 runs 14 residues. Per the germline V gene, CDR1 is DFQATT and CDR2 is SNEGSKA (reference sequence). V gave up 4 bases and J gave up 3 bases; unmatched junction bases: 6. The CDR3 loop reads CSATLAGAGYEQYF. Written as DNA, the CDR3 is TGCAGTGCTACCCTAGCGGGGGCCGGCTACGAGCAGTACTTC.

This clonotype was found a few times. The genes are TRBV10-1 and TRBJ1-6; possibly TRBD1 for D (6 bases). V was trimmed by 6 bases and J by 7 bases, leaving 10 bases between them. This CDR3 has 13 amino acids. Germline V gives CDR1 WNHNN, CDR2 SYGVQD (reference sequence). Here the CDR3 reads CASSQDRNSPLHF. CDR3 in DNA: TGCGCCAGCAGCCAGGACAGAAATTCACCCCTCCACTTT.

V usage is TRBV6-1 and J usage is TRBJ2-5; tentatively, D is TRBD2 (7 bases). The V gene lost 8 bases and the J gene lost 5 bases, with 18 bases spanning the gap. The CDR3 has 14 residues. Per the germline V gene, CDR1 is MNHNS and CDR2 is SASEGT. The CDR3 sequence: CASLQGGALETQYF. In DNA form, the CDR3 reads TGTGCCAGCCTCCAAGGGGGGGCTTTGGAGACCCAGTACTTC.

The genes are TRBV15 and TRBJ2-1, with D perhaps TRBD1 (5 bases). The CDR3 is 11 amino acids. CDR1 LNHNV and CDR2 YYDKDF come from the germline V gene (reference sequence). V shed 8 bases and J shed 13 bases, with 15 bases lying between them. This CDR3 reads CATSSGRTQFF. The DNA for the CDR3 is TGTGCCACCTCCTCAGGCAGGACACAGTTCTTC.

The chain is built from TRBV2 and TRBJ1-3, with unresolved D. Germline V gene data show CDR1 as SNHLY and CDR2 as FYNNEI. The CDR3 covers 13 residues. Deletions cut 8 bases from V and 0 bases from J, with 8 bases between. CDR3 coding DNA: TGTGCCAGCGTACATAGCTCTGGAAACACCATATATTTT. Protein sequence: CASVHSSGNTIYF.